Presented here are 14 T cell receptor beta chains from one specimen sequenced in a study of T cell clonality in common variable immunodeficiency. Generated by immunoSEQ multiplex PCR, the TCRdb table keeps only in-frame clones and is missing some. The sample has 30,000 to 40,000 clones, none seen only once. Material for sequencing was peripheral blood mononuclear cells. These receptors originate from a person between 18 and 75 years old in good health.

This clone was observed many times. The read stops 3 residues short of the end of the CDR3; the missing end is completed from the germline J gene. This sequence joins TRBV7-2 and TRBJ1-2; unclear D gene. Germline CDR1 and CDR2: SGHTA and FQGNSA. This CDR3 is built from 12 residues. V was clipped by 5 bases and J by 7 bases, with 11 bases between them. The CDR3: CASSPDLGGYTF. The sequenced CDR3 bases are TGTGCCAGCAGCCCCGACTTGGGTGGC.

This clone was counted many times. The read gets to within 3 residues of the CDR3 end, and the germline J gene fills in the rest. The V and J genes are TRBV7-8 and TRBJ2-5, with D possibly TRBD1 on 6 matching bases. Germline lookup yields CDR1 SGHVS and CDR2 FQNEAQ. The CDR3 sequence is 14 residues long. V lost 1 base and J 3 bases, leaving 9 bases between the germline ends. This CDR3 is CASSLGWTEETQYF. CDR3 bases read: TGTGCCAGCAGCTTAGGGTGGACAGAAGAGACC.

This clone was detected only a few times. This may stem from a read error, because a much larger clone lies one nucleotide away. The read comes to an end 3 residues before the CDR3 does, leaving the germline J gene to fill in the end. The rearrangement links TRBV19 to TRBJ2-3; D could derive from TRBD1 or TRBD2 (5 bases each). The CDR3 extends over 14 amino acids. From germline, CDR1 is LNHDA and CDR2 SQIVND (reference sequence). The CDR3 protein is CASRPTRGNQPQYF. The sequenced part of the CDR3 DNA is TGTGCCAGTAGGCCGACGAGGGGCAATCAGCCG.

Many counts were recorded for this clone. The read is 3 residues too short to cover the CDR3 end, so that end is filled in from the germline J gene. The J gene is TRBJ2-7, the V gene TRBV2; 7 bases map to TRBD1. This CDR3 has 11 amino acids. CDR1 and CDR2 (germline): SNHLY, FYNNEI. V was pared by 6 bases and J by 6 bases, with 2 bases of the junction left unmatched. The sequenced part of the CDR3 DNA is TGTGCCAGCAGGGCAGGGGGCGAG. Its translation is CASRAGGE. In full, the CDR3 reads CASRAGGEQYF.

This clone was counted ten times or more. The sequence runs out 3 residues before the end of the CDR3; the remainder is reconstructed from the germline J gene. The chain is built from TRBV19 and TRBJ1-1; 7 bases align to TRBD1. The germline V gene encodes CDR1 LNHDA and CDR2 SQIVND (reference sequence). After removal of 8 bases from V and 5 bases from J, the junction contained 8 bases not matched to a gene. The CDR3 extends over 13 amino acids. CDR3 amino acids: CASSTGWGTEAFF. The sequenced CDR3 bases are TGTGCCAGTTCGACAGGGTGGGGGACTGAA.

This clone was recorded many times. The read gets to within 3 residues of the CDR3 end, and the germline J gene fills in the rest. This chain links TRBV5-6 with TRBJ1-5; D might be TRBD1 (6 bases). From germline, CDR1 is SGHDT and CDR2 YYEEEE. CDR3 size: 15 residues. V gave up 4 bases and J gave up 4 bases, with 15 bases separating them. CDR3 bases read: TGTGCCAGCAGCAGATGGACAGCCTATAATCAGCCC. Amino acids: CASSRWTAYNQP. The whole CDR3 is CASSRWTAYNQPQHF.

In regard to this clone: A junction end diverges from the germline sequence, so it may reflect a read error. The read halts 3 residues ahead of the CDR3 end, with the missing end drawn from the germline J gene. The sample carries other DNA sequences with the same CDR3. The chain joins TRBV19 to TRBJ1-3, with D unresolved. CDR1 LNHDA and CDR2 SQIVND come from the germline V gene (reference sequence). The CDR3 has 17 amino acids. The CDR3 here is CASSMRTYPSSGNTIYF. CDR3 DNA (partial): TGTGCCAGTAGTATGCGGACTTACCCCAGCTCTGGAAACACG.

This clone was recorded at least ten times. The covered CDR3 bases are TGCGCCAGCAGCCAAGAGACAGGTATTACCGGGGAG. This codes for CASSQETGITGE. From start to end, the CDR3 is CASSQETGITGELFF. This chain joins TRBV5-1 and TRBJ2-2, with D possibly matching TRBD1 (6 bases). Coverage ceases 3 residues before the CDR3 finishes, and the germline J gene fills in the end. Germline CDR1 is SGHRS and CDR2 is YFSETQ. Trimming removed 4 bases from V and 5 bases from J, with 15 bases in between. The CDR3 extends over 15 amino acids.

This clone was picked up many times. Sequencing ends 3 residues short of the CDR3 end; the germline J gene provides the rest. This chain uses TRBV29-1 with TRBJ1-2, with a tentative D call TRBD1 (5 bases). From germline, CDR1 is SQVTM and CDR2 ANQGSEA. This CDR3 is built from 11 residues. Incomplete CDR3 DNA: TGCAGCGTTGTGAGGGGATCGGGC. It is translated as CSVVRGSG. The whole CDR3 reads CSVVRGSGYTF.

This clone was picked up many times. The read ends 3 residues before the CDR3 terminus; that terminus is restored from the germline J gene. The rearrangement uses TRBV6-1 and TRBJ1-2; maybe TRBD1 (6 bases). Trimming left V 4 bases short and J 3 bases short, with 9 bases between. CDR3 length: 13 amino acids. Germline loops: CDR1 MNHNS, CDR2 SASEGT. Here the CDR3 reads CASSGTDHYGYTF. CDR3 DNA, as far as it was read: TGTGCCAGCAGTGGGACAGACCACTATGGC.

Details on this clone: The read comes to an end 3 residues before the CDR3 does, leaving the germline J gene to fill in the end. This sequence joins TRBV7-9 and TRBJ1-1; 11 bases agree with TRBD1. Looked up from germline, CDR1 is SEHNR and CDR2 is FQNEAQ (reference sequence). Unmatched junction bases numbered 4, after V lost 3 bases and J lost 4 bases. The CDR3 length is 15 residues. The CDR3 bases that were read are TGTGCCAGCAGCTTCCGGACAGGGGGCCCCACTGAA. Its protein is CASSFRTGGPTE. The full CDR3 protein reads CASSFRTGGPTEAFF.

This clone was found many times. The read finishes 3 residues shy of the CDR3 end, and the germline J gene is used to complete it. The rearrangement links TRBV18 to TRBJ2-6; D remains unclear. The CDR3 has 15 residues. The V and J ends lost 2 bases and 2 bases respectively, with 7 bases between them. Germline V gene lookup returns CDR1 KGHSH and CDR2 LQKENI. CDR3 loop: CASSPSTAGANVLTF. CDR3 bases read: TGTGCCAGCTCACCATCTACAGCTGGGGCCAACGTC. The full variable domain, with the rest looked up from reference TRBV18 and TRBJ2-6, is NAGVMQNPRHLVRRRGQEARLRCSPMKGHSHVYWYRQLPEEGLKFMVYLQKENIIDESGMPKERFSAEFPKEGPSILRIQQVVRGDSAAYFCASSPSTAGANVLTFGAGSRLTVL.

This clone was observed many times. Read data end 3 residues before the CDR3 end; the end is taken from the germline J gene. This chain joins TRBV10-3 and TRBJ1-2; 7 bases map to TRBD1. This CDR3 comprises 15 residues. The germline CDR1 and CDR2 sequences are ENHRY and SYGVKD. CDR3 region: CAISTRQGSALGYTF. CDR3 DNA (partial): TGTGCCATCAGTACCCGACAGGGTTCGGCCTTAGGC.

This clone came up many times. The CDR3 is cut off 3 residues early in the read; its end comes from the germline J gene. This chain links TRBV29-1 with TRBJ2-1, with TRBD2 matching over 9 bases. The CDR3 has 14 amino acids. V shed 2 bases, J shed 5 bases, and the junction held 4 bases outside the gene matches. Per the germline V gene, CDR1 is SQVTM and CDR2 is ANQGSEA. CDR3 DNA (partial): TGCAGCGTTGAAAGCAGACTAGCGGACAATGAG. Translated: CSVESRLADNE. The full CDR3 sequence reads CSVESRLADNEQFF.